These 4 T cell receptor beta chains were all obtained from the same sample, sequenced in a study of Tregs in tolerant kidney transplant recipients. Using immunoSEQ multiplex PCR, the repertoire was profiled, and TCRdb retains in-frame clones only, with some absent. The profile covers about 94,000 clones, with roughly 93% appearing a single time and 0.46% taken by the ten largest. The source material was CD4+ T cells from blood, sampled before the transplant. The receptors shown here come from a human donor who received a combined kidney and bone marrow transplant.

The chain couples TRBV21-1 to TRBJ2-7; the table calls TRBD1, which could not be checked here. TRBV21-1 is a known pseudogene. The CDR3 loop spans 14 amino acids. The CDR3 DNA sequence: TGTGCCAGCAGCCAAGGACAGGTTGGGTTTGGGCAGTACTTC. Translating it yields CASSQGQVGFGQYF.

The V gene is TRBV7-3, the J gene TRBJ2-7; TRBD2 matches 8 bases. In germline, CDR1 is SGHTA, CDR2 FQGTGA. V was clipped by 0 bases and J by 5 bases; unmatched bases: 12. The CDR3 consists of 17 residues. The CDR3 bases are TGTGCCAGCAGCTTAACGAGTGTGAGACTAGCGCCGCACGAGCAGTACTTC. This gives the protein CASSLTSVRLAPHEQYF.

This sequence joins TRBV7-9 and TRBJ2-3; 10 bases fit TRBD2. Germline V gene sequence: CDR1 SEHNR, CDR2 FQNEAQ (reference sequence). This CDR3 has 17 residues. The V and J ends lost 5 bases and 4 bases, in that order; junction bases with no gene match: 12. Here the CDR3 reads CASSPPLEREGSDTQYF. CDR3 DNA sequence: TGTGCCAGCAGCCCCCCGTTGGAGCGGGAGGGGTCAGATACGCAGTATTTT.

The chain links TRBV28 to TRBJ1-1; the match to TRBD1 covers 9 bases. This CDR3 contains 14 residues. Unmatched junction bases numbered 12, after V lost 6 bases and J lost 10 bases. CDR1 and CDR2 (germline): MDHEN, SYDVKM. CDR3 nucleotides: TGTGCCAGCAGCGCGGGACAGGGTCACTTTGGAGCTTTCTTT. Its translation: CASSAGQGHFGAFF.